This T cell receptor (beta chain) was identified during a study of blood T cell repertoires in COVID-19. Source study methods: The assay estimated nucleated cells by amplifying reference gene primers. The protocol was immunoSEQ multiplex PCR, while the TCRdb copy is restricted to in-frame clones and leaves out a portion. V, J and clone size are those of that table, while D and trimming were read from the DNA. The sample carries about 190,000 clones, approximately 85% recorded once. CDR3 size: 15 residues. Trimming removed 3 bases from V and 4 bases from J, with 13 bases in between. Per germline, CDR1 SNHLY and CDR2 FYNNEI.

The receptor comes from a woman aged 80 or over with acute or convalescent COVID-19. Material for sequencing was peripheral blood. The V and J genes are TRBV2 and TRBJ1-3, with D maybe TRBD1 (6 bases). The CDR3 DNA is TGTGCCAGCAGTGAGGACAGATACCGGGGAAACACCATATATTTT. It specifies CASSEDRYRGNTIYF.